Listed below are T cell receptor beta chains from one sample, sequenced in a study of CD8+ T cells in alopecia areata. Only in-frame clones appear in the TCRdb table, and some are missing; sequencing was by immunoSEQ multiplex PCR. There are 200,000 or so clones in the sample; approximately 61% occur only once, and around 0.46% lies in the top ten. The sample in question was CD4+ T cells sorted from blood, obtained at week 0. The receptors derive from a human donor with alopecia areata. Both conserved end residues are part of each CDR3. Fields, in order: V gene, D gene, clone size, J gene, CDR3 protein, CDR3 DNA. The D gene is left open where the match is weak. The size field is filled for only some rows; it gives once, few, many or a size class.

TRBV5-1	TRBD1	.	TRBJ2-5	CASSSEIGTGAETQYF	TGCGCCAGCAGCTCTGAAATCGGGACAGGGGCAGAGACCCAGTACTTC
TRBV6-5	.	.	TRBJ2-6	CASSYEGTGANVLTF	TGTGCCAGCAGTTACGAGGGGACTGGGGCCAACGTCCTGACTTTC
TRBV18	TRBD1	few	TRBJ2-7	CASSPPGQASYEQYF	TGTGCCAGCTCACCACCGGGACAGGCCTCCTACGAGCAGTACTTC
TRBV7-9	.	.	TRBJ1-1	CASRRDGRTGNTEAFF	TGTGCCAGCAGGAGAGATGGCAGGACGGGGAACACTGAAGCTTTCTTT
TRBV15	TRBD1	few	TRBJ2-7	CATKDGTGSHEQYF	TGTGCCACCAAGGACGGGACAGGGAGCCACGAGCAGTACTTC
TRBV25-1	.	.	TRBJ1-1	CASSESRRSGRPEAFF	TGTGCCAGCAGTGAGTCACGTAGGTCCGGTCGTCCTGAAGCTTTCTTT
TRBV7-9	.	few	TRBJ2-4	CASSRSHVDIQYF	TGTGCCAGCAGCCGGTCGCACGTTGACATTCAGTACTTC
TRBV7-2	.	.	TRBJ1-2	CASRLGPSQGGYTF	TGTGCCAGCAGATTGGGACCTTCTCAAGGCGGCTACACCTTC
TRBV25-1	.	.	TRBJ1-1	CASTGLTEAFF	TGTGCCAGCACGGGGCTCACTGAAGCTTTCTTT
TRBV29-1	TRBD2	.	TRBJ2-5	CSVAGLAVETQYF	TGCAGCGTCGCCGGACTAGCGGTGGAGACCCAGTACTTC
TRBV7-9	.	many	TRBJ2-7	CASSSGKVSSYEQYF	TGTGCCAGCAGCTCGGGAAAGGTGAGCTCCTACGAGCAGTACTTC
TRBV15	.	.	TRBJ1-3	CATSTRSSGNTIYF	TGTGCCACCAGCACTAGAAGCTCTGGAAACACCATATATTTT
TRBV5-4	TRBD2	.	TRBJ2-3	CASSPRVAGVDTQYF	TGTGCCAGCAGCCCCCGGGTAGCGGGGGTAGATACGCAGTATTTT
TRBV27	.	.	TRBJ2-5	CASRLAGRQETQYF	TGTGCCAGCAGGTTAGCAGGCCGTCAAGAGACCCAGTACTTC
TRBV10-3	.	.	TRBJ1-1	CAISGGERTEAFF	TGTGCCATCAGTGGAGGGGAGCGCACTGAAGCTTTCTTT